The 19 T cell receptor beta chains reported below all come from one sample, sequenced in a study of identical twins. TCRdb independently ran MiXCR on the 5' RACE reads; one entry per CDR3 protein. Of 1.5 million or so distinct CDR3 sequences detected, around 33% appear once; the ten largest clones hold about 0.27%. Sequencing was performed on cord blood. The receptors come from a newborn girl in good health.

This clonotype was seen once. The rearrangement uses TRBV20-1 and TRBJ2-1; 7 bases map to TRBD2. TRBJ2-7 matches the DNA end more closely, so the J call is doubtful. The CDR3 extends over 16 amino acids. Germline CDR1 DFQATT, CDR2 SNEGSKA (reference sequence). CDR3 protein: CSARSLASGSYNEQYF. Written as DNA, the CDR3 is TGCAGTGCTAGATCTTTGGCTAGCGGCTCCTACAATGAGCAGTACTTC.

The J gene is TRBJ1-1, the V gene TRBV20-1, with 7 bases matching TRBD1. Germline lookup yields CDR1 DFQATT and CDR2 SNEGSKA (reference sequence). The J segment lost 0 bases and the V segment lost 6 bases, leaving 4 bases of the junction unmatched. This CDR3 region has 13 residues. The CDR3 sequence: CSAHRGLNTEAFF. The CDR3 coding sequence is TGCAGTGCCCACAGGGGCCTGAACACTGAAGCTTTCTTT.

This clonotype was counted between two and nine times. This chain joins TRBV20-1 and TRBJ1-5, with TRBD1 matching 7 bases. The junction had 14 bases not matched to a gene; V was cut back by 3 bases and J by 0 bases. CDR1 is DFQATT and CDR2 is SNEGSKA in the germline V gene (reference sequence). This CDR3 spans 18 amino acids. DNA of the CDR3: TGCAGTGCTAGCCTGTACAGGGGTATATTATATAGCAATCAGCCCCAGCATTTT. This gives the protein CSASLYRGILYSNQPQHF.

V is TRBV11-2 and J is TRBJ1-2; weak D call: TRBD1 (6 bases). This CDR3 comprises 14 residues. From germline, CDR1 is SGHAT and CDR2 FQNNGV. The germline V and J ends were trimmed by 5 bases and 4 bases, with 14 bases remaining between them. The CDR3 DNA reads TGTGCCAGCAGCCCGCAACAAGGGGGCTATGGCTACACCTTC. This gives the protein CASSPQQGGYGYTF.

The chain couples TRBV5-1 to TRBJ2-5; D is ambiguous. Per germline, CDR1 SGHRS and CDR2 YFSETQ. V was shortened by 2 bases and J by 5 bases, with 19 bases between the two germline ends. The CDR3 runs to 16 residues. CDR3 in amino acids: CASSFKTRPSVETQYF. In DNA form, the CDR3 reads TGCGCCAGCAGCTTCAAAACACGCCCTTCGGTGGAGACCCAGTACTTC.

This clonotype has at least ten counts. This sequence joins TRBV4-2 and TRBJ1-3; the D gene is possibly TRBD1 (6 bases). Germline V gene data show CDR1 as LGHNA and CDR2 as YNFKEQ. Between the trimmed V and J ends, which lost 4 bases and 0 bases, there was a span of 7 bases. The CDR3 covers 14 residues. CDR3 coding DNA: TGTGCCAGCAGCCCGGGACACTCTGGAAACACCATATATTTT. Translating gives CASSPGHSGNTIYF.

This clonotype showed up just a few times. J is TRBJ2-5 and V is TRBV7-9; TRBD1 might be the D (6 bases). The end of the DNA aligns better with TRBJ2-7, so the J call may be wrong. Germline lookup yields CDR1 SEHNR and CDR2 FQNEAQ (reference sequence). This CDR3 contains 15 residues. This chain's CDR3 is CASSVGRDMTHEQYF. The CDR3 nucleotides are TGTGCCAGCAGCGTAGGCCGGGACATGACCCACGAGCAGTACTTC.

This clonotype was seen repeatedly, ten times or more. The chain combines TRBV12-3 or TRBV12-4 with TRBJ1-5; no firm D call. CDR3 size: 14 residues. The ends were cut back, 3 bases at V and 6 bases at J, with 12 bases in the middle. The CDR3 nucleotides are TGTGCCAGCAGTTTGGGCGGATTGAGTCAGCCCCAGCATTTT. It codes for CASSLGGLSQPQHF.

V is TRBV6-5 and J is TRBJ2-1; D unresolved. CDR1 is MNHEY and CDR2 is SVGAGI in the germline V gene. This CDR3 spans 13 amino acids. Trimming removed 2 bases at V and 9 bases at J, with 11 bases between. The CDR3: CASSYGPMGEQFF. The CDR3 DNA reads TGTGCCAGCAGTTACGGGCCAATGGGTGAGCAGTTCTTC.

The chain is built from TRBV20-1 and TRBJ2-3; TRBD2 agrees at 12 bases. The CDR3 runs 16 residues. Germline V gives CDR1 DFQATT, CDR2 SNEGSKA (reference sequence). The CDR3 spells CSSASGGAEGTDTQYF. The CDR3 coding sequence is TGCAGCTCGGCTAGCGGGGGGGCCGAGGGCACAGATACGCAGTATTTT.

The J gene is TRBJ2-5, the V gene TRBV6-5, with D possibly TRBD1 on 6 matching bases. The V gene lost 5 bases and the J gene lost 13 bases, with 20 bases spanning the gap. This CDR3 region has 13 residues. Germline-derived CDR1 and CDR2 are MNHEY and SVGAGI. CDR3 sequence: CASSLGAPYERYF. The CDR3 nucleotides read TGTGCCAGCAGTCTGGGGGCCCCCTACGAGCGGTACTTC.

This clonotype was detected a few times. J is TRBJ2-3 and V is TRBV15; TRBD2 matches 7 bases. CDR1 and CDR2 (germline): LNHNV, YYDKDF (reference sequence). Trimming cost V 3 bases and J 2 bases; bases outside gene matches: 8. CDR3 length: 16 amino acids. The CDR3 protein is CATSRGLADITDTQYF. In DNA, the CDR3 is TGTGCCACCAGCAGGGGCCTAGCGGACATCACAGATACGCAGTATTTT.

This clonotype was counted between two and nine times. CDR3 DNA sequence: TGCGCCAGCAGCTTGGCCGGACAGGGCCATGAGCAGTTCTTC. It yields the protein CASSLAGQGHEQFF. The chain links TRBV5-1 to TRBJ2-1; 8 bases are a match to TRBD1. The CDR3 covers 14 residues. The V segment lost 0 bases and the J segment 8 bases; nucleotides outside the gene matches: 4. Germline values: CDR1 SGHRS, CDR2 YFSETQ.

This clonotype was counted a few times. This rearrangement joins TRBV15 to TRBJ2-1, with 8 positions matching TRBD2. The CDR3 has 16 amino acids. The ends lost 1 base at V and 5 bases at J; junction bases unmatched: 7. Per the germline V gene, CDR1 is LNHNV and CDR2 is YYDKDF (reference sequence). CDR3 amino acids: CATSRAPGTRNNEQFF. The DNA of the CDR3 is TGTGCCACCAGCAGAGCCCCCGGGACTAGGAACAATGAGCAGTTCTTC.

This chain joins TRBV28 and TRBJ2-3; the D is unclear. The V gene's germline CDR1 is MDHEN and CDR2 SYDVKM. The V and J ends lost 6 bases and 1 base respectively, with 11 bases between them. The CDR3 is made up of 14 amino acids. CDR3 DNA: TGTGCCAGCAGGCGGAGTCCCCGCACAGATACGCAGTATTTT. Protein sequence: CASRRSPRTDTQYF.

The table lists this clonotype with a few counts. The CDR3 is CSADSDSPLHF. The CDR3 DNA reads TGCAGTGCTGACAGTGATTCACCCCTCCACTTT. This chain connects TRBV20-1 to TRBJ1-6, with D perhaps matching TRBD1 (5 bases). In germline, CDR1 is DFQATT, CDR2 SNEGSKA (reference sequence). The CDR3 loop spans 11 amino acids. Trimming took off 5 bases at V and 8 bases at J, with 7 bases between the two ends.

The chain has TRBV10-3 and TRBJ2-3; D is undetermined. V lost 8 bases to trimming and J lost 2 bases, with 11 bases between them. Germline V CDR1 and CDR2: ENHRY, SYGVKD. This CDR3 spans 13 amino acids. CDR3 residues: CAIGGVDTDTQYF. The CDR3 DNA follows: TGTGCCATCGGTGGGGTGGACACAGATACGCAGTATTTT.

This clonotype was detected only a few times. The V gene is TRBV6-6, the J gene TRBJ1-2, with no clear D. The V and J ends lost 0 bases and 2 bases respectively, with 13 bases between them. The germline gives CDR1 MNHNY, CDR2 SVGAGI (reference sequence). This CDR3 is 16 amino acids long. CDR3 residues: CASSYSSAGPNYGYTF. CDR3 in DNA: TGTGCCAGCAGTTACTCTAGCGCCGGCCCGAACTATGGCTACACCTTC.

Comments on this clonotype: The junction and the germline gene differ at one end; a read error may be behind it. This chain links TRBV12-3 or TRBV12-4 with TRBJ2-6; TRBD1 is a possible D gene (6 bases). The CDR3 has 17 amino acids. The CDR3 spells CAGSFTTGSSGANVLTF. DNA for the CDR3: TGTGCCGGCAGTTTTACGACAGGTAGCTCTGGGGCCAACGTCCTGACTTTC.